Presented here are 29 T cell receptor beta chains from one specimen sequenced in a study of vaccination and CD4 T cells after COVID-19. With the Oncomine TCR Beta short-read assay, DNA from cultured CD4+ T cells was sequenced. TCRdb independently ran MiXCR on the PCR reads; one entry per CDR3 protein. Among about 9,100 distinct CDR3 sequences listed, 50% to 70% were seen once. The treatment denotes: approximately 11-day PBMC culture with coronavirus spike peptide pools or control peptides (ViraFEST assay). The antigens for these receptors are not known. The specimen was CD4+ T cells from blood, cultured in vitro. Receptor source: a human donor who had recovered from COVID-19.

This clonotype was seen a few times. The chain is built from TRBV6-1 and TRBJ2-2; TRBD1 might be the D (6 bases). Germline CDR1 is MNHNS and CDR2 is SASEGT. The CDR3 consists of 14 residues. Trimming left V 7 bases short and J 0 bases short, with 9 bases between. The chain's CDR3 is CASTPGANTGELFF. The DNA for the CDR3 is TGTGCCAGCACCCCAGGGGCGAACACCGGGGAGCTGTTTTTT.

The chain has TRBV20-1 and TRBJ1-5; a weak D match, TRBD1 (5 bases). The CDR3 length is 15 residues. The germline V gene has CDR1 DFQATT and CDR2 SNEGSKA (reference sequence). The V and J ends lost 1 base and 7 bases respectively, with 17 bases between them. CDR3 coding DNA: TGCAGTGCTAGAGCTCCTCAAGGGGTAAACCAGCCCCAGCATTTT. Protein product: CSARAPQGVNQPQHF.

The rearrangement uses TRBV30 and TRBJ1-2, with D uncertain. The CDR3 is made up of 16 amino acids. The V gene lost 0 bases and the J gene lost 2 bases, with 16 bases spanning the gap. The germline V gene has CDR1 GTSNPN and CDR2 SVGIG (reference sequence). The CDR3 here is CAWSVLAALPNYGYTF. In DNA form, the CDR3 reads TGTGCCTGGAGTGTCTTGGCGGCGCTGCCGAACTATGGCTACACCTTC.

The rearrangement links TRBV5-1 to TRBJ2-1, with 10 nucleotides matching TRBD2. Germline-derived CDR1 and CDR2 are SGHRS and YFSETQ. J gave up 5 bases and V 1 base, and 9 bases lay outside the gene matches. The CDR3 sequence is 17 residues long. The CDR3, as DNA: TGCGCCAGCAGCTTGAGACGACTAGCGGGTGTTAACAATGAGCAGTTCTTC. As protein: CASSLRRLAGVNNEQFF.

This clonotype came up a few times. The chain recombines TRBV19 with TRBJ1-1; D not resolved. The V and J ends lost 1 base and 3 bases respectively, with 6 bases between them. The CDR3 is made up of 13 amino acids. CDR1 is LNHDA and CDR2 is SQIVND in the germline V gene (reference sequence). The CDR3 loop is CASSIGLYTEAFF. In DNA, the CDR3 is TGTGCCAGTAGTATAGGACTGTACACTGAAGCTTTCTTT. Full variable domain (remainder filled in from reference TRBV19 and TRBJ1-1): DGGITQSPKYLFRKEGQNVTLSCEQNLNHDAMYWYRQDPGQGLRLIYYSQIVNDFQKGDIAEGYSVSREKKESFPLTVTSAQKNPTAFYLCASSIGLYTEAFFGQGTRLTVV.

The J gene is TRBJ2-7, the V gene TRBV5-1; D is ambiguous. From germline, CDR1 is SGHRS and CDR2 YFSETQ. This CDR3 is built from 12 residues. Trimming took off 5 bases at V and 0 bases at J, with 6 bases between the two ends. The CDR3: CASRNSSYEQYF. The CDR3 DNA reads TGCGCCAGCAGGAACAGCTCCTACGAGCAGTACTTC.

On this clonotype: Since the CDR3 does not end with the conserved phenylalanine or tryptophan, this likely comes from a read error. The chain employs TRBV12-3 or TRBV12-4 and TRBJ1-2; 10 nucleotides match TRBD1. This CDR3 has 14 amino acids. V lost 1 base and J lost 9; bases outside the gene matches: 5. The CDR3 reads CASSLGGQGMSYTL. DNA of the CDR3: TGTGCCAGCAGTTTAGGGGGACAGGGGATGAGCTACACCCTC.

This clonotype showed up just a few times. CDR3 amino acids: CATSEGAGGGEQYF. The CDR3 nucleotides are TGTGCCACCAGTGAGGGGGCAGGGGGTGGCGAGCAGTACTTC. The rearrangement links TRBV24-1 to TRBJ2-7, with 7 bases identical to TRBD1. V dropped 4 bases and J dropped 6; count of bases not matched to a gene: 8. This CDR3 contains 14 residues. Germline loops: CDR1 KGHDR, CDR2 SFDVKD.

The V call is TRBV20-1, the J call TRBJ1-4; TRBD1 might be the D (5 bases). This CDR3 spans 13 amino acids. Between the trimmed V and J ends, which lost 3 bases and 5 bases, there was a span of 10 bases. Per the germline V gene, CDR1 is DFQATT and CDR2 is SNEGSKA (reference sequence). CDR3 region: CSASGDSNEKLFF. The CDR3, as DNA: TGCAGTGCTAGTGGGGACTCCAATGAAAAACTGTTTTTT.

This chain connects TRBV20-1 to TRBJ1-6; TRBD1 matches at 7 bases. V was pared by 4 bases and J by 6 bases, with 18 bases of the junction left unmatched. There are 18 residues in the CDR3. Looked up from germline, CDR1 is DFQATT and CDR2 is SNEGSKA (reference sequence). The DNA for the CDR3 is TGCAGTGCTAAATCCGGGACAGCAACCGATTCCCTTAATTCACCCCTCCACTTT. Residues: CSAKSGTATDSLNSPLHF.

The sample holds a few counts of this clonotype. The gene calls are TRBV2 and TRBJ2-3, with 8 bases identical to TRBD2. With V trimmed by 4 bases and J by 5 bases, 14 bases remained unmatched. The CDR3 totals 17 residues. Germline CDR1 is SNHLY and CDR2 is FYNNEI. In DNA form, the CDR3 reads TGTGCCAGCAGTGCCGGGCTCTATAGCGGGGAGGAAGATACGCAGTATTTT. It codes for CASSAGLYSGEEDTQYF.

This clonotype was seen a few times. The V call is TRBV28, the J call TRBJ1-5; 10 nucleotides line up with TRBD1. The CDR3 has 15 amino acids. Germline CDR1 and CDR2: MDHEN and SYDVKM. After removal of 2 bases from V and 6 bases from J, the junction contained 4 bases not matched to a gene. In DNA form, the CDR3 reads TGTGCCAGCAGTTTACAGGGACAGGGGTTTCAGCCCCAGCATTTT. It specifies CASSLQGQGFQPQHF.

The CDR3 DNA sequence: TGCAGTGCTATCAGTCCGGGACGAGGGCAGTTCTTC. Translated, it gives CSAISPGRGQFF. V gene TRBV20-1 combines with J gene TRBJ2-1, with D tentatively TRBD1 or TRBD2 (5 bases each). CDR1 is DFQATT, CDR2 SNEGSKA, per germline (reference sequence). The CDR3 has 12 amino acids. V lost 4 bases, J lost 12 bases, and 16 bases lay in between.

V usage is TRBV2 and J usage is TRBJ2-7, with D unclear. The CDR3 is 13 amino acids. The V gene lost 6 bases and the J gene lost 3 bases, with 12 bases spanning the gap. Looked up from germline, CDR1 is SNHLY and CDR2 is FYNNEI. The CDR3 region has the DNA TGTGCCAGCAGCAACAATCGAGACTACGAGCAGTACTTC. Encoded protein: CASSNNRDYEQYF.

This clonotype has only a few counts. The chain recombines TRBV27 with TRBJ2-5, with a weak D call TRBD1 (5 bases). V lost 0 bases, J lost 2 bases, and 10 bases lay in between. The CDR3 is 15 residues long. Germline CDR1 is MNHEY and CDR2 is SMNVEV (reference sequence). The CDR3 coding sequence is TGTGCCAGCAGTTTATCGTGGCAGGGTCAAGAGACCCAGTACTTC. Its protein product is CASSLSWQGQETQYF.

This clonotype was counted once. This chain connects TRBV5-1 to TRBJ1-1; D unclear. The V end was cut by 1 base, the J end by 1 base, with 8 bases between. Germline values: CDR1 SGHRS, CDR2 YFSETQ. This CDR3 is built from 14 residues. The chain's CDR3 is CASSLQASNTEAFF. Written as DNA, the CDR3 is TGCGCCAGCAGCTTGCAGGCGTCGAACACTGAAGCTTTCTTT.

This clonotype is medium-sized (0.01 to 0.1%) by share. The chain links TRBV5-1 to TRBJ1-1; D unresolved. Germline CDR1 is SGHRS and CDR2 is YFSETQ. Trimming shortened V by 4 bases and J by 0 bases, and 7 bases separated the two germline ends. The CDR3 length is 13 residues. The CDR3 coding sequence is TGCGCCAGCAGCACGGCCGTGAACACTGAAGCTTTCTTT. This translates into CASSTAVNTEAFF.

This sequence joins TRBV27 and TRBJ2-1; weak D call: TRBD2 (6 bases). The CDR3 extends over 15 amino acids. The germline gives CDR1 MNHEY, CDR2 SMNVEV (reference sequence). Trimming cost V 2 bases and J 8 bases, with 16 bases left between them. CDR3 nucleotides: TGTGCCAGCAGTTTAAAGGGACTGGATTCGTATGAGCAGTTCTTC. Its translation is CASSLKGLDSYEQFF.

The chain joins TRBV6-1 to TRBJ1-5; D is unclear. Trimming stripped 7 bases from V and 4 bases from J, with 11 bases between. There are 13 residues in the CDR3. The germline V gene encodes CDR1 MNHNS and CDR2 SASEGT. CDR3 sequence reads: CASTGGYNQPQHF. DNA for the CDR3: TGTGCCAGCACAGGAGGCTATAATCAGCCCCAGCATTTT.

This clonotype was found once. V and J are TRBV6-5 and TRBJ2-1; D call uncertain. The CDR3 extends over 14 amino acids. Trimming left V 0 bases short and J 9 bases short, with 12 bases between. Germline assignment: CDR1 MNHEY and CDR2 SVGAGI. The CDR3 nucleotides read TGTGCCAGCAGTTACTCGATTGAGACGGGTGAGCAGTTCTTC. Translation gives CASSYSIETGEQFF.

V and J are TRBV7-2 and TRBJ2-3; 11 bases align to TRBD2. The CDR3 has 15 amino acids. The germline gives CDR1 SGHTA, CDR2 FQGNSA. With V trimmed by 7 bases and J by 8 bases, 11 bases remained unmatched. CDR3 sequence reads: CASTSTSGAGGTQYF. The CDR3 DNA reads as TGTGCCAGCACCTCGACTAGCGGGGCAGGGGGTACGCAGTATTTT. Supplemented by reference TRBV7-2 and TRBJ2-3, the full variable domain reads GAGVSQSPSNKVTEKGKDVELRCDPISGHTALYWYRQSLGQGLEFLIYFQGNSAPDKSGLPSDRFSAERTGGSVSTLTIQRTQQEDSAVYLCASTSTSGAGGTQYFGPGTRLTVL.

The rearrangement uses TRBV6-2 or TRBV6-3 and TRBJ2-2, with D possibly TRBD2 on 6 matching bases. In germline, CDR1 is MNHEY, CDR2 SVGEGT. Trimming removed 7 bases from V and 2 bases from J, with 17 bases in between. The CDR3 contains 16 residues. CDR3: CASKDRERANTGELFF. CDR3 nucleotide sequence: TGTGCCAGCAAAGATCGGGAGCGGGCAAACACCGGGGAGCTGTTTTTT.

V usage is TRBV20-1 and J usage is TRBJ2-5; TRBD2 matches 13 bases. The germline V gene has CDR1 DFQATT and CDR2 SNEGSKA (reference sequence). The CDR3 totals 16 residues. The V segment lost 0 bases and the J segment 5 bases; nucleotides outside the gene matches: 6. CDR3 bases: TGCAGTGCTAGAGAACTAGCGGGGGGGCCGCGCGAGACCCAGTACTTC. This sequence encodes CSARELAGGPRETQYF.

The chain uses TRBV20-1 and TRBJ2-1, with 9 bases aligning to TRBD2. Germline CDR1 is DFQATT and CDR2 is SNEGSKA (reference sequence). This CDR3 comprises 14 residues. Germline trimming cut 0 bases from V and 7 bases from J; bases unmatched to any gene: 4. The CDR3 DNA is TGCAGTGCTAGAGATGGGACTAGCAGTAATGAGCAGTTCTTC. Protein product: CSARDGTSSNEQFF.

This clonotype was picked up one time. The chain employs TRBV7-2 and TRBJ1-5; D remains ambiguous. Germline values: CDR1 SGHTA, CDR2 FQGNSA. The CDR3 extends over 14 amino acids. Trimming shortened V by 1 base and J by 3 bases, and 7 bases separated the two germline ends. For the CDR3, the DNA is TGTGCCAGCAGCTTAGAAGGTTTCAATCAGCCCCAGCATTTT. Translated, it gives CASSLEGFNQPQHF.

The chain uses TRBV5-1 and TRBJ2-7; D perhaps matches TRBD1 (5 bases). Trimming stripped 0 bases from V and 2 bases from J, with 12 bases between. This CDR3 has 15 residues. The germline CDR1 and CDR2 sequences are SGHRS and YFSETQ. The CDR3: CASSLAVRATYEQYF. For the CDR3, the DNA is TGCGCCAGCAGCTTGGCCGTCAGGGCCACCTACGAGCAGTACTTC.

This clonotype was detected a few times. The chain combines TRBV2 with TRBJ1-6, with D tentatively TRBD1 (6 bases). V lost 10 bases and J lost 3, with 16 bases in between. This CDR3 region has 15 residues. Germline lookup yields CDR1 SNHLY and CDR2 FYNNEI. The DNA for the CDR3 is TGTGCCACCAAAGGGGAGGGGGACTATAATTCACCCCTCCACTTT. This codes for CATKGEGDYNSPLHF.

This clonotype appeared a single time. At one end the junction does not follow the germline gene, possibly because of a read error. The chain links TRBV20-1 to TRBJ1-2; a weak D match, TRBD1 (5 bases). CDR3 size: 15 residues. Germline CDR1 reads DFQATT; CDR2 reads SNEGSKA (reference sequence). CDR3 nucleotides: TGCAGTGCTAGGGATCGGCAGGGCGCGGGCTATGGCCACACCTTC. Its protein product is CSARDRQGAGYGHTF.

This chain uses TRBV6-2 or TRBV6-3 with TRBJ1-2; 7 nucleotides align to TRBD1. J was trimmed by 4 bases and V by 5 bases; bases with no gene match: 10. This CDR3 spans 15 amino acids. The germline V gene has CDR1 MNHEY and CDR2 SVGEGT. DNA of the CDR3: TGTGCCAGCAGTAAGACAGGGAATATTCCCTATGGCTACACCTTC. It codes for CASSKTGNIPYGYTF.